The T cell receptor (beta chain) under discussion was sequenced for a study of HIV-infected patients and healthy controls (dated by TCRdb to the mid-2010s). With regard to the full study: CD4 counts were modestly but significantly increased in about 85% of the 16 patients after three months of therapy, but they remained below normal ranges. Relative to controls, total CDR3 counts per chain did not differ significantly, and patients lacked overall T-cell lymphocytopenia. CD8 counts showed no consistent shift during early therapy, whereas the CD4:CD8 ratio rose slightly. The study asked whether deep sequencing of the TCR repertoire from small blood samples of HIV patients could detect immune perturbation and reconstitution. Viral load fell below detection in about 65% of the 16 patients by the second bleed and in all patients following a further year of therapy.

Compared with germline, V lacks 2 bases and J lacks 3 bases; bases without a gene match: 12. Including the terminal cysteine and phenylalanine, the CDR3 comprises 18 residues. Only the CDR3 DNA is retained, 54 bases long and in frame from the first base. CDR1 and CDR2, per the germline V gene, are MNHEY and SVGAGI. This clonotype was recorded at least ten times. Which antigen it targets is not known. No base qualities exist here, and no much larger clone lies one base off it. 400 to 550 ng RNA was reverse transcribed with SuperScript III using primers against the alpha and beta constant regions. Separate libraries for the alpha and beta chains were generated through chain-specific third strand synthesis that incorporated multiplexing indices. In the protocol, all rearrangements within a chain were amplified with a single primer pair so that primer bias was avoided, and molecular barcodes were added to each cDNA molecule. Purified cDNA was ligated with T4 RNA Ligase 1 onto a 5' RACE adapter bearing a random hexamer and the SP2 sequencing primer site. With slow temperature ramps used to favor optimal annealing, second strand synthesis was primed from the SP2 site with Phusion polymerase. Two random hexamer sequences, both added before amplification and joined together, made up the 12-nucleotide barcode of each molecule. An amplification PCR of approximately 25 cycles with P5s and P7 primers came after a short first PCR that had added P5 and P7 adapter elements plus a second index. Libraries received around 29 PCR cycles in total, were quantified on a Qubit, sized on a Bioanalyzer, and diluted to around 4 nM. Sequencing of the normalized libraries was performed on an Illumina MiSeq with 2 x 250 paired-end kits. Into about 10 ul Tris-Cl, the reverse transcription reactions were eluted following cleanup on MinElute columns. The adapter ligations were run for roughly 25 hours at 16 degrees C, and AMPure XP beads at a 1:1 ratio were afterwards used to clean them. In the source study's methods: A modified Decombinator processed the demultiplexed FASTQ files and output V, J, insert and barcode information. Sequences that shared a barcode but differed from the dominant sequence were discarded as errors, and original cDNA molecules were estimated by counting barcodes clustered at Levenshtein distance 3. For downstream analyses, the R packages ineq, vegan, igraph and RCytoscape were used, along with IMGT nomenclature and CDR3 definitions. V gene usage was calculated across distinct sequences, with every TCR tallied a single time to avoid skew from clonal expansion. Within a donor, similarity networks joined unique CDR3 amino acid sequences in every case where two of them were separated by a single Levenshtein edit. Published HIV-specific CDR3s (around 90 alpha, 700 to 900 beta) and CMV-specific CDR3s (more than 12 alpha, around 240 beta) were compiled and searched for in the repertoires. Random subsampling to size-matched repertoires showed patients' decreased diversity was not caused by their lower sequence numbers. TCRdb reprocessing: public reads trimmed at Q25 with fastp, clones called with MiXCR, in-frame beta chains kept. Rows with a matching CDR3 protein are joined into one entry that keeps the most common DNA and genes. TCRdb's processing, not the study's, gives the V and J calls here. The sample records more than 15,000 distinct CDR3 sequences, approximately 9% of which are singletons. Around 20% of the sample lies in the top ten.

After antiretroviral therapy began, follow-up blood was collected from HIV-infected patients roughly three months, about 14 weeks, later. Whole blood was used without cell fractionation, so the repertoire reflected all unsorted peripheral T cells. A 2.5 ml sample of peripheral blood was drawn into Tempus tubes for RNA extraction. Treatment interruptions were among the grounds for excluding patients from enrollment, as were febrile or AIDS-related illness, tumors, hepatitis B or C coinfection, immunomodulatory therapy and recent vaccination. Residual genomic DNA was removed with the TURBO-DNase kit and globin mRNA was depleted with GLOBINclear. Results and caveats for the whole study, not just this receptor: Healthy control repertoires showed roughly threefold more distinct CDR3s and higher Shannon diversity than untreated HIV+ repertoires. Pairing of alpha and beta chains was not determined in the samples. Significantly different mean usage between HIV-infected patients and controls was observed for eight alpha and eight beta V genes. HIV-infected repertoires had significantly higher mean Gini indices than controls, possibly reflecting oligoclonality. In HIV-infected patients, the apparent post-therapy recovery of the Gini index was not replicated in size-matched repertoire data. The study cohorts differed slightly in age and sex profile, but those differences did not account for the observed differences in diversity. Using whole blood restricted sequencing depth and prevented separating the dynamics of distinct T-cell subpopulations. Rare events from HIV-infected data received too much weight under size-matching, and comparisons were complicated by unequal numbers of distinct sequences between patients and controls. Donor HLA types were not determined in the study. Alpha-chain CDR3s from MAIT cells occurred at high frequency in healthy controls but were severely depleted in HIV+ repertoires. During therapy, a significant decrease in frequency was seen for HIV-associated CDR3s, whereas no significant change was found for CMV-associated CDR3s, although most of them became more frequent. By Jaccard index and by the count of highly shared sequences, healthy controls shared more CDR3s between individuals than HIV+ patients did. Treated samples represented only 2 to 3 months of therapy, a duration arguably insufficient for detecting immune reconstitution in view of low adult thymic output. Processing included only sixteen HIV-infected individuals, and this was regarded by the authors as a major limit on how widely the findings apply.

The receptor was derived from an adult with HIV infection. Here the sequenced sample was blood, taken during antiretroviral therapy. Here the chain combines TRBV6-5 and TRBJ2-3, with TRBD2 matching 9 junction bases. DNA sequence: TGTGCCAGCAGTTACACAAGTAGCGGGGGTGTTTCGACAGATACGCAGTATTTT. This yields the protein CASSYTSSGGVSTDTQYF.